These 25 T cell receptor beta chains were sequenced from one sample in a study of cytomegalovirus exposure and HLA in healthy donors listed by TCRdb under 2017. To prepare the library, the immunoSEQ multiplex PCR assay was applied. For the multiplex PCR, a mixture combining 60 forward primers for TCR Vbeta segments and 13 reverse primers for TCR Jbeta segments was used. TCRdb took this table from immuneACCESS and kept in-frame rearrangements with V and J called. Such tables lack part of the clones; where checked against another copy, unresolved V genes explain under half of the gap, and the rest is unexplained. The sample contains approximately 210,000 clones, roughly 83% of them found a single time. Together, the top ten hold approximately 0.39% of the sample. Sequences were obtained from PBMCs. These receptors were taken from a male donor in good health and CMV-seropositive.

This clone was observed a few times. The chain has TRBV18 and TRBJ2-7, with D possibly TRBD1 on 5 matching bases. CDR1 is KGHSH and CDR2 is LQKENI in the germline V gene. V lost 10 bases, J lost 2 bases, and 15 bases lay in between. The CDR3 contains 13 residues. CDR3 DNA: TGTGCCACTCAAGACAGCACCGCCTACGAGCAGTACTTC. Translated, it gives CATQDSTAYEQYF.

Only a few counts were recorded for this clone. This chain connects TRBV5-1 to TRBJ2-3; 7 bases map to TRBD2. The CDR3 totals 16 residues. Germline trimming cut 1 base from V and 3 bases from J; bases unmatched to any gene: 8. Germline CDR1 is SGHRS and CDR2 is YFSETQ. The CDR3 reads CASSLFGAGETDTQYF. The CDR3 nucleotides are TGCGCCAGCAGCTTGTTTGGCGCGGGGGAAACAGATACGCAGTATTTT.

V usage is TRBV9 and J usage is TRBJ2-2; a weak D match, TRBD1 (7 bases). V was cut by 3 bases and J by 4 bases, with 37 bases left in between. The CDR3 has 23 residues. Germline loops: CDR1 SGDLS, CDR2 YYNGEE. CDR3 protein: CASSGGGGQTALLPDIATGELFF. For the CDR3, the DNA is TGTGCCAGCAGCGGAGGAGGGGGACAGACTGCCTTATTGCCGGATATTGCCACCGGGGAGCTGTTTTTT. The full variable domain, rest sourced from reference TRBV9 and TRBJ2-2, is DSGVTQTPKHLITATGQRVTLRCSPRSGDLSVYWYQQSLDQGLQFLIQYYNGEERAKGNILERFSAQQFPDLHSELNLSSLELGDSALYFCASSGGGGQTALLPDIATGELFFGEGSRLTVL.

The chain joins TRBV28 to TRBJ2-4; 11 bases line up with TRBD1. Germline V lookup: CDR1 MDHEN, CDR2 SYDVKM. The CDR3 extends over 14 amino acids. The J segment lost 5 bases and the V segment lost 8 bases, leaving 5 bases of the junction unmatched. The CDR3 sequence is CASLGTGGENIQYF. The CDR3 bases are TGTGCCAGCCTAGGGACAGGGGGAGAAAACATTCAGTACTTC.

This rearrangement joins TRBV7-8 to TRBJ2-7, with TRBD2 matching over 8 bases. This CDR3 has 14 amino acids. V shed 5 bases, J shed 4 bases, and the junction held 7 bases outside the gene matches. Germline-derived CDR1 and CDR2 are SGHVS and FQNEAQ. The CDR3 DNA is TGTGCCAGCAGCCCCCGAGCGGGGGCGTACGAGCAGTACTTC. As protein: CASSPRAGAYEQYF.

The gene calls are TRBV7-9 and TRBJ1-5, with D unresolved. V dropped 3 bases and J dropped 3 bases, with 6 bases sitting between them. Germline CDR1 SEHNR, CDR2 FQNEAQ (reference sequence). This CDR3 comprises 13 residues. Here the CDR3 DNA reads TGTGCCAGCAGCTTGGACTTCAATCAGCCCCAGCATTTT. Amino acids: CASSLDFNQPQHF.

The V gene is TRBV20-1, the J gene TRBJ1-1, with a weak D call TRBD1 (5 bases). The length of the CDR3 is 11 residues. The V gene's germline CDR1 is DFQATT and CDR2 SNEGSKA (reference sequence). V lost 6 bases, J lost 1 base, and 6 bases lay in between. CDR3 protein: CSAGGNTEAFF. In DNA, the CDR3 is TGCAGTGCCGGGGGGAACACTGAAGCTTTCTTT.

CDR3 residues: CASSVEYSPNTGELFF. DNA of the CDR3: TGTGCCAGCAGCGTAGAATACTCTCCGAACACCGGGGAGCTGTTTTTT. V is TRBV9 and J is TRBJ2-2; unclear D gene. Between the trimmed V and J ends, which lost 0 bases and 0 bases, there was a span of 9 bases. The CDR3 runs to 16 residues. The germline CDR1 and CDR2 sequences are SGDLS and YYNGEE.

In its sample, this clone was seen a few times. The V call is TRBV4-1, the J call TRBJ2-7; D perhaps matches TRBD1 (6 bases). The CDR3 runs to 15 residues. Deletions cut 4 bases from V and 5 bases from J, with 18 bases between. In germline, CDR1 is MGHRA, CDR2 YSYEKL. This CDR3 is CASSRLQGPPNEQYF. Written as DNA, the CDR3 is TGCGCCAGCAGCCGCCTACAGGGCCCTCCTAACGAGCAGTACTTC.

This sequence joins TRBV28 and TRBJ1-2; TRBD1 agrees at 7 bases. The CDR3 is 15 amino acids. Germline V gene data show CDR1 as MDHEN and CDR2 as SYDVKM. V shed 4 bases and J 7 bases; nucleotides not matched to a gene: 12. CDR3 nucleotide sequence: TGTGCCAGCAGTTCCCGGACAGGCGTCGGGGTTGGCTACACCTTC. It yields the protein CASSSRTGVGVGYTF.

The V and J genes are TRBV5-3 and TRBJ2-1, with 12 bases fitting TRBD1. TRBV5-3 is marked as an open reading frame, function uncertain. This CDR3 comprises 16 residues. The junction had 13 bases not matched to a gene; V was cut back by 7 bases and J by 8 bases. As DNA, the CDR3 is TGTGCCAGACGTACCCCCGGGGACAGGGGGCGATATGAGCAGTTCTTC. It codes for CARRTPGDRGRYEQFF.

This clone was picked up one time. This CDR3 is CASSLVGGRGYGYTF. CDR3 in DNA: TGTGCCAGCAGCTTGGTTGGGGGGCGGGGGTATGGCTACACCTTC. The genes are TRBV5-4 and TRBJ1-2; a weak D match, TRBD1 (6 bases). This CDR3 is built from 15 residues. Germline CDR1 reads SGHNT; CDR2 reads YYREEE (reference sequence). Trimming took off 0 bases at V and 5 bases at J, with 14 bases between the two ends.

The chain employs TRBV7-9 and TRBJ2-6; D possibly corresponds to TRBD1 (6 bases). CDR3 length: 16 amino acids. V lost 5 bases, J lost 0 bases, and 11 bases lay in between. CDR1 is SEHNR, CDR2 FQNEAQ, per germline (reference sequence). CDR3 coding DNA: TGTGCCAGCAGCAGCGACAGGATCTCTGGGGCCAACGTCCTGACTTTC. This sequence encodes CASSSDRISGANVLTF.

This clone was seen once. The J gene is TRBJ1-2, the V gene TRBV28; 7 nucleotides line up with TRBD1. Trimming at V came to 3 bases and at J to 2 bases, leaving 9 bases not matched to a gene. In germline, CDR1 is MDHEN, CDR2 SYDVKM. The CDR3 is 16 residues long. CDR3 residues: CASSFLVGGRNYGYTF. The CDR3 region has the DNA TGTGCCAGCAGTTTCTTAGTAGGGGGCCGCAACTATGGCTACACCTTC.

J is TRBJ2-1 and V is TRBV10-3; 12 bases fit TRBD1. The trim removed 6 bases at V and 8 bases at J, leaving 8 bases unmatched. Germline CDR1 ENHRY, CDR2 SYGVKD. The CDR3 contains 15 residues. DNA of the CDR3: TGTGCCATCAGAACACCGGGACAGGGGGCCTATGAGCAGTTCTTC. Its translation is CAIRTPGQGAYEQFF.

The CDR3 DNA reads as TGTGCTAGTGGTCTGACGAGGGGGAGTGAAGGCAATGAGCAGTTCTTC. Protein sequence: CASGLTRGSEGNEQFF. The rearrangement joins TRBV12-5 to TRBJ2-1; possibly TRBD1 for D (6 bases). With 5 bases removed from V and 6 bases from J, the gap between germline ends came to 20 bases. Germline CDR1 LGHNT, CDR2 FRNRAP. The CDR3 sequence is 16 residues long.

The chain has TRBV2 and TRBJ2-7; D may be TRBD2 (6 bases). The germline V gene has CDR1 SNHLY and CDR2 FYNNEI. This CDR3 spans 13 amino acids. Between the trimmed V and J ends, which lost 11 bases and 2 bases, there was a span of 16 bases. CDR3 nucleotides: TGTGCCTCCCTGTGGGACTTAACCTACGAGCAGTACTTC. This gives the protein CASLWDLTYEQYF.

In its sample, this clone was seen once. This rearrangement joins TRBV21-1 to TRBJ2-7; TRBD1, the D gene given by the table, was not confirmed from the DNA. TRBV21-1 is an annotated pseudogene. There are 19 residues in the CDR3. The CDR3: CASSTKRILIRVGAYEQYF. CDR3 DNA sequence: TGTGCCAGCAGCACAAAAAGGATTCTTATCAGGGTAGGGGCCTACGAGCAGTACTTC.

The chain carries TRBV4-2 and TRBJ2-1; D remains unclear. Germline lookup yields CDR1 LGHNA and CDR2 YNFKEQ. The CDR3 has 17 residues. The V gene lost 3 bases and the J gene lost 0 bases, with 15 bases spanning the gap. DNA of the CDR3: TGTGCCAGCAGCCAGGTCGAGAGTCCGAGCTCCTACAATGAGCAGTTCTTC. This codes for CASSQVESPSSYNEQFF.

This chain uses TRBV7-8 with TRBJ2-1, with 10 bases that match TRBD1. With V trimmed by 5 bases and J by 7 bases, 14 bases remained unmatched. There are 17 residues in the CDR3. CDR1 and CDR2 (germline): SGHVS, FQNEAQ. The CDR3, as DNA: TGTGCCAGCAGCCCCAGGCGGGACAGGGGATTTCGGAATGAGCAGTTCTTC. Protein product: CASSPRRDRGFRNEQFF.

This clone was seen a single time. The V and J genes are TRBV28 and TRBJ2-5; D ambiguous. With the DNA end fitting TRBJ2-7 better, the J assignment may be wrong. The germline gives CDR1 MDHEN, CDR2 SYDVKM. This CDR3 region has 13 residues. CDR3 protein: CASSFALNYEQYF. The CDR3, as DNA: TGTGCCAGCAGTTTTGCCCTCAATTACGAGCAGTACTTC.

The chain recombines TRBV7-2 with TRBJ2-3; TRBD2 agrees at 10 bases. V lost 5 bases and J lost 1; bases outside the gene matches: 15. The V gene's germline CDR1 is SGHTA and CDR2 FQGNSA. The CDR3 has 19 amino acids. The CDR3 loop is CASSEIVAGGPLGTDTQYF. CDR3 in DNA: TGTGCCAGCAGCGAGATCGTAGCGGGGGGCCCCCTCGGCACAGATACGCAGTATTTT.

The rearrangement uses TRBV9 and TRBJ1-4; 11 bases fit TRBD1. Germline assignment: CDR1 SGDLS and CDR2 YYNGEE. V was clipped by 7 bases and J by 5 bases; unmatched bases: 4. The CDR3 runs to 14 residues. The chain's CDR3 is CASGRTGGNEKLFF. In DNA, the CDR3 is TGTGCCAGCGGAAGGACAGGGGGCAATGAAAAACTGTTTTTT.

This chain uses TRBV15 with TRBJ2-7; 7 bases agree with TRBD2. J gave up 2 bases and V 1 base, and 5 bases lay outside the gene matches. This CDR3 is 15 amino acids long. Germline V gene lookup returns CDR1 LNHNV and CDR2 YYDKDF (reference sequence). As DNA, the CDR3 is TGTGCCACCAGCAGAGCGGGCGGGAGTGCCTACGAGCAGTACTTC. Its translation is CATSRAGGSAYEQYF.

V usage is TRBV6-5 and J usage is TRBJ2-7; the D gene is possibly TRBD1 (6 bases). V was cut by 4 bases and J by 5 bases, with 15 bases left in between. The germline CDR1 and CDR2 sequences are MNHEY and SVGAGI. The CDR3 runs to 14 residues. CDR3 amino acids: CASSSLTGGDEQYF. The CDR3 DNA sequence: TGTGCCAGCAGTTCCCTGACAGGAGGCGACGAGCAGTACTTC.